One T cell receptor beta chain is described in this entry. Methods used by the authors: Reference gene primers were amplified, and this amplification served to estimate nucleated cell counts. Profiling relied on immunoSEQ multiplex PCR, and the TCRdb table lists in-frame clones only, not all of them. The V and J calls and the clone size are those of that table, but D and trimming were determined from the DNA. The data show 150,000 to 200,000 clones, 85% to 90% seen once. This record comes from a study of blood T cell repertoires in COVID-19. For the study at large: T cells, B-cell-depleted T cells, or PBMCs supplied cDNA or gDNA.

The CDR3 totals 15 residues. Trimming removed 3 bases from V and 1 base from J; junction bases left unmatched: 4. Germline CDR1 and CDR2: SGHRS and YFSETQ. V usage is TRBV5-1 and J usage is TRBJ1-1; 9 nucleotides line up with TRBD1. The clonotype originates from a human donor in a cohort sampled during active COVID-19. The sequenced sample consisted of peripheral blood. The CDR3 sequence is CASSSMGQGNTEAFF. DNA for the CDR3: TGCGCCAGCAGCTCTATGGGACAGGGGAACACTGAAGCTTTCTTT.